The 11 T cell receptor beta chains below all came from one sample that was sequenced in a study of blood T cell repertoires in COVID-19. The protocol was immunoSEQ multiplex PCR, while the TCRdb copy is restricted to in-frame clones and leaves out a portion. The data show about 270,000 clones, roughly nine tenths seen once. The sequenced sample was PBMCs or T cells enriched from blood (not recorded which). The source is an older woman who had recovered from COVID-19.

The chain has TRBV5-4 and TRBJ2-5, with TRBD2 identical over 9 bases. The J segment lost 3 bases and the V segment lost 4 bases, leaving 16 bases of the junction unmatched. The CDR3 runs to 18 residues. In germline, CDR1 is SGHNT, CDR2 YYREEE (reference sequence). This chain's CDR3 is CASSPGFALASGEETQYF. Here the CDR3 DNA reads TGTGCCAGCAGCCCGGGGTTCGCGTTGGCTAGCGGGGAAGAGACCCAGTACTTC.

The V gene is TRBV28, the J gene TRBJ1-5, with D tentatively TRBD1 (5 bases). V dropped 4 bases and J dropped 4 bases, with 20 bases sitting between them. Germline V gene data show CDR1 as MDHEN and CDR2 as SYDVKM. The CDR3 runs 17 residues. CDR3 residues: CASSSTTLLGGNQPQHF. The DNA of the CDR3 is TGTGCCAGCAGTTCCACTACATTACTTGGGGGGAATCAGCCCCAGCATTTT.

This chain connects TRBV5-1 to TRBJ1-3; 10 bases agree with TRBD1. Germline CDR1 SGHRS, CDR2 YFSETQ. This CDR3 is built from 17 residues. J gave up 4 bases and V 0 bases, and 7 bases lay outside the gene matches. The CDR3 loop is CASSLAPGQGRGNTIYF. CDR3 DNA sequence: TGCGCCAGCAGCTTGGCTCCGGGACAGGGGCGCGGAAACACCATATATTTT.

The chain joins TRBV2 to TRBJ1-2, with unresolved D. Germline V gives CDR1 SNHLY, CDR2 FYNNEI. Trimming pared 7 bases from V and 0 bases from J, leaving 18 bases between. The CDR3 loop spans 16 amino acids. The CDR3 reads CASTLVLTSSNYGYTF. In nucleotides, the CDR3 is TGTGCCAGCACCCTGGTCCTTACAAGTTCTAACTATGGCTACACCTTC.

The CDR3 region has the DNA TGCGCCAGCAGCGTCTCTCAGGGGTCTGAAGCTTTCTTT. Residues: CASSVSQGSEAFF. The chain employs TRBV5-1 and TRBJ1-1, with D possibly matching TRBD1 (6 bases). CDR1 is SGHRS and CDR2 is YFSETQ in the germline V gene. V lost 4 bases to trimming and J lost 6 bases, with 13 bases between them. This CDR3 spans 13 amino acids.

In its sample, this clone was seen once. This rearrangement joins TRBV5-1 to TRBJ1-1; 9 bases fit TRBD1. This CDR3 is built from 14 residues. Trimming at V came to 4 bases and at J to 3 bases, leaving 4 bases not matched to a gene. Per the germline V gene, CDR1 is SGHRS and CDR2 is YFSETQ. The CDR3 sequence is CASSKGQGDTEAFF. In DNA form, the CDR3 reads TGCGCCAGCAGCAAGGGACAGGGTGACACTGAAGCTTTCTTT.

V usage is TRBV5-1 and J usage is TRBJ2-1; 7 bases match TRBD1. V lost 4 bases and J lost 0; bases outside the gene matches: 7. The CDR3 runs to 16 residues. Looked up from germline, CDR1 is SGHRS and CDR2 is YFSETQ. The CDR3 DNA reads TGCGCCAGCAGCCGGACAGGAACAAGCTCCTACAATGAGCAGTTCTTC. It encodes CASSRTGTSSYNEQFF. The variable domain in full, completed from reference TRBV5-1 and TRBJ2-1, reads KAGVTQTPRYLIKTRGQQVTLSCSPISGHRSVSWYQQTPGQGLQFLFEYFSETQRNKGNFPGRFSGRQFSNSRSEMNVSTLELGDSALYLCASSRTGTSSYNEQFFGPGTRLTVL.

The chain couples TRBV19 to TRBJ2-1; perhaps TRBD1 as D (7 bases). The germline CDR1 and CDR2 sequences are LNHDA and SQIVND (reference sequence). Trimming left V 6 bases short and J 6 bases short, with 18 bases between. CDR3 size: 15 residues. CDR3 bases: TGTGCCAGTAGCCAGGGGGGCCTAGGGGGCAATGAGCAGTTCTTC. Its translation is CASSQGGLGGNEQFF.

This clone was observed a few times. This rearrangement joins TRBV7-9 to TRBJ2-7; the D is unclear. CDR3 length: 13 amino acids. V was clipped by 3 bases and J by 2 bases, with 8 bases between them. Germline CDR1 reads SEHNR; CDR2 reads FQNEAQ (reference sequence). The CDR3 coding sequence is TGTGCCAGCAGCTTTGGGCCCCCCTACGAGCAGTACTTC. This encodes CASSFGPPYEQYF.

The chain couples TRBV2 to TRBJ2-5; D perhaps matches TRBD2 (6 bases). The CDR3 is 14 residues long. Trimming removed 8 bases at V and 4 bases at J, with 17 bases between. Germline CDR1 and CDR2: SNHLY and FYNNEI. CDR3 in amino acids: CASGERLVTETQYF. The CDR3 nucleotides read TGTGCCAGCGGAGAGAGACTAGTTACAGAGACCCAGTACTTC. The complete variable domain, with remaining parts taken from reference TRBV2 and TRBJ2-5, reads EPEVTQTPSHQVTQMGQEVILRCVPISNHLYFYWYRQILGQKVEFLVSFYNNEISEKSEIFDDQFSVERPDGSNFTLKIRSTKLEDSAMYFCASGERLVTETQYFGPGTRLLVL.

The CDR3: CASSEGSARAGNTIYF. Written as DNA, the CDR3 is TGTGCCAGCAGTGAAGGGTCGGCCAGGGCAGGAAACACCATATATTTT. The rearrangement uses TRBV2 and TRBJ1-3; a possible D gene is TRBD1 (5 bases). The CDR3 covers 16 residues. Germline V gene data show CDR1 as SNHLY and CDR2 as FYNNEI. Between the trimmed V and J ends, which lost 1 base and 4 bases, there was a span of 14 bases.